A single sample is the source of the 16 T cell receptor beta chains below, sequenced in a study of blood T cells in healthy people across ages. The authors ran a second PCR of 7 to 11 cycles using a sample-barcoded 5' primer and a J-beta primer mix. TCRdb ran MiXCR on the 5' RACE reads and lists one entry per CDR3 protein. The table shows 600,000 to 850,000 distinct CDR3 sequences, with just under 25% occurring only once. This same sample was also taken into another study, of T cells of mothers and their children.

The sequenced sample consisted of blood. Receptors were obtained from a boy aged 5-17 years in good health.

The chain uses TRBV14 and TRBJ2-5; D might be TRBD1 or TRBD2, each matching 6 bases. CDR3 length equals 16 residues. The germline V and J ends were trimmed by 4 bases and 5 bases, with 20 bases remaining between them. CDR1 and CDR2 (germline): SGHDN, FVKESK. CDR3 protein: CASSPHWGAEMETQYF. The CDR3 DNA sequence: TGTGCCAGCAGCCCCCATTGGGGGGCTGAGATGGAGACCCAGTACTTC.

This clonotype was found a few times. V gene TRBV12-3 or TRBV12-4 combines with J gene TRBJ2-1; a possible D gene is TRBD2 (5 bases). V was clipped by 5 bases and J by 1 base, with 15 bases between them. The CDR3 length is 16 residues. The CDR3 bases are TGTGCCAGCAGTACCGCCGGACTCCTTTCCTACAATGAGCAGTTCTTC. It yields the protein CASSTAGLLSYNEQFF.

The chain couples TRBV6-1 to TRBJ2-5; TRBD1 aligns across 7 bases. The junction had 6 bases not matched to a gene; V was cut back by 6 bases and J by 2 bases. CDR3 size: 14 residues. Germline loops: CDR1 MNHNS, CDR2 SASEGT. The CDR3 nucleotides are TGTGCCAGCAGGGACAGGATGGCTCAAGAGACCCAGTACTTC. As protein: CASRDRMAQETQYF.

The rearrangement uses TRBV7-2 and TRBJ2-5, with a tentative D call TRBD2 (7 bases). The CDR3 is 16 amino acids. Germline CDR1 reads SGHTA; CDR2 reads FQGNSA. Deletions cut 4 bases from V and 1 base from J, with 16 bases between. CDR3 nucleotide sequence: TGTGCCAGCAGCTCGCAACAGGGAGGGGGCCAAGAGACCCAGTACTTC. Translating gives CASSSQQGGGQETQYF. The complete variable domain, with remaining parts taken from reference TRBV7-2 and TRBJ2-5, reads GAGVSQSPSNKVTEKGKDVELRCDPISGHTALYWYRQSLGQGLEFLIYFQGNSAPDKSGLPSDRFSAERTGGSVSTLTIQRTQQEDSAVYLCASSSQQGGGQETQYFGPGTRLLVL.

This clonotype was counted only a few times. This sequence joins TRBV15 and TRBJ2-1; 8 nucleotides agree with TRBD1. The J call may be faulty, since TRBJ2-7 better matches the DNA end. The CDR3 length is 14 residues. Germline V gives CDR1 LNHNV, CDR2 YYDKDF (reference sequence). The CDR3 DNA follows: TGTGCCACCAGCTTCGCACAGGGGGCCTACGAGCAGTACTTC. Translated: CATSFAQGAYEQYF.

This clonotype occurred a few times. V and J are TRBV15 and TRBJ2-7, with D perhaps being TRBD1 or TRBD2 (5 bases each). This CDR3 comprises 13 residues. V was cut by 0 bases and J by 12 bases, with 15 bases left in between. Germline loops: CDR1 LNHNV, CDR2 YYDKDF (reference sequence). As DNA, the CDR3 is TGTGCCACCAGCAGAGATCTCGGGGCTTACCGGTACTTC. As protein: CATSRDLGAYRYF.

To note about this clonotype: The junction and the germline gene differ at one end; a read error may be behind it. The chain links TRBV7-2 to TRBJ1-2; TRBD1 might be the D (5 bases). This CDR3 has 14 residues. CDR1 and CDR2 (germline): SGHTA, FQGNSA. CDR3 DNA: TGTGCCAACAGCCCGGGACCTCGGGACTATGGCTACACCTTC. This encodes CANSPGPRDYGYTF.

This clonotype showed up just a few times. The CDR3 is CSASLPSGSTDTQYF. In DNA, the CDR3 is TGCAGTGCTAGTCTTCCTAGCGGAAGCACAGATACGCAGTATTTT. The chain uses TRBV20-1 and TRBJ2-3, with 7 bases aligning to TRBD2. Per germline, CDR1 DFQATT and CDR2 SNEGSKA (reference sequence). V was pared by 3 bases and J by 0 bases, with 6 bases of the junction left unmatched. The CDR3 has 15 residues.

This clonotype was observed a handful of times. The genes are TRBV7-2 and TRBJ2-2; unclear D gene. Germline V CDR1 and CDR2: SGHTA, FQGNSA. CDR3 length: 14 amino acids. V lost 8 bases and J 7 bases, leaving 17 bases between the germline ends. The CDR3 region is CASSRLGSGGELFF. In DNA form, the CDR3 reads TGTGCCAGCTCCCGTCTCGGGTCCGGCGGGGAGCTGTTTTTT.

With respect to this clonotype: The junction departs from the called germline gene at one end, perhaps through a read error. The V call is TRBV29-1, the J call TRBJ2-7; 11 bases map to TRBD2. There are 14 residues in the CDR3. The germline V gene has CDR1 SQVTM and CDR2 ANQGSEA. The CDR3 sequence is CSVGLAGGTYKQYF. CDR3 sequence (DNA): TGCAGCGTTGGGCTAGCGGGAGGAACCTACAAGCAGTACTTC.

This clonotype was found a few times. The chain couples TRBV4-3 to TRBJ2-1; 12 nucleotides line up with TRBD2. This CDR3 comprises 17 residues. The germline V gene has CDR1 LGHNA and CDR2 YSLEER. The V and J ends lost 2 bases and 6 bases, in that order; junction bases with no gene match: 8. Here the CDR3 DNA reads TGCGCCAGCAGCCAAAACAGACTAGCGGGGGACCCCAATGAGCAGTTCTTC. Amino acids: CASSQNRLAGDPNEQFF.

This sequence joins TRBV7-2 and TRBJ2-2; 9 nucleotides agree with TRBD2. V shed 5 bases and J 13 bases; nucleotides not matched to a gene: 23. The CDR3 contains 18 residues. Looked up from germline, CDR1 is SGHTA and CDR2 is FQGNSA. The CDR3 region has the DNA TGTGCCAGCAGCCTCTCAAGGACACCGGGACTAGCCACGGGGAGGCTGTTTTTT. This gives the protein CASSLSRTPGLATGRLFF.

Only a few counts were recorded for this clonotype. CDR3 loop: CASSQDPFSAGISNEQFF. Here the CDR3 DNA reads TGTGCCAGCAGCCAAGATCCTTTTTCGGCGGGAATCTCCAATGAGCAGTTCTTC. The J gene is TRBJ2-5, the V gene TRBV3-1; D possibly corresponds to TRBD2 (6 bases). Gene TRBJ2-1 matches the end of the DNA better, so the J call may be wrong. The CDR3 is 18 amino acids. Germline V gene data show CDR1 as LGHDT and CDR2 as YNNKEL (reference sequence).

The table lists this clonotype with many counts. The chain is built from TRBV11-2 and TRBJ2-1; no reliable D call. Germline lookup yields CDR1 SGHAT and CDR2 FQNNGV. Trimming removed 0 bases at V and 0 bases at J, with 9 bases between. The CDR3 length is 16 residues. Written as DNA, the CDR3 is TGTGCCAGCAGCTTAGATCCGGAGAGCTCCTACAATGAGCAGTTCTTC. It is translated as CASSLDPESSYNEQFF.

This clonotype was detected a few times. This chain connects TRBV20-1 to TRBJ2-4, with 7 bases lining up with TRBD1. The CDR3 is 15 amino acids. V lost 0 bases and J lost 6; bases outside the gene matches: 8. The V gene's germline CDR1 is DFQATT and CDR2 SNEGSKA (reference sequence). CDR3 in amino acids: CSARDNQGEINIQYF. The CDR3 nucleotides are TGCAGTGCTAGAGATAATCAGGGGGAAATAAACATTCAGTACTTC.

The chain joins TRBV29-1 to TRBJ1-6; D not resolved. The V and J ends lost 2 bases and 7 bases respectively, with 12 bases between them. The germline CDR1 and CDR2 sequences are SQVTM and ANQGSEA. The CDR3 extends over 14 amino acids. The CDR3 DNA reads TGCAGCGTTGAACAAGAGGGAGGAAATTCACCCCTCCACTTT. This encodes CSVEQEGGNSPLHF.